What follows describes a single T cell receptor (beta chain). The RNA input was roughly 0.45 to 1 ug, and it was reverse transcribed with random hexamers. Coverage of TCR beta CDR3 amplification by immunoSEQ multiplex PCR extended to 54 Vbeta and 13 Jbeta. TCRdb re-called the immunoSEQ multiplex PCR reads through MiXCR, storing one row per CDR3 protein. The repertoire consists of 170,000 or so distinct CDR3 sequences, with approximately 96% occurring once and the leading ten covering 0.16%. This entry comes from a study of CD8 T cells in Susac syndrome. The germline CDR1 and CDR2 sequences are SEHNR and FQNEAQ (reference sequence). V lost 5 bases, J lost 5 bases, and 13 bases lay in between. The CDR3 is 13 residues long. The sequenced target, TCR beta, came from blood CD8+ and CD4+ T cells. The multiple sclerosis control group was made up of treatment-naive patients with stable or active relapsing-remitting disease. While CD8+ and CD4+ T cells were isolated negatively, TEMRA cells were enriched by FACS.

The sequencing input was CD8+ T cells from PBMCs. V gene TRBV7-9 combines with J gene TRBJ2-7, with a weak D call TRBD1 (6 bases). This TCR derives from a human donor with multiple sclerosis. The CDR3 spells CASSPTYRDEQYF. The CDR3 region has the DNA TGTGCCAGCAGCCCAACTTACAGGGACGAGCAGTACTTC.